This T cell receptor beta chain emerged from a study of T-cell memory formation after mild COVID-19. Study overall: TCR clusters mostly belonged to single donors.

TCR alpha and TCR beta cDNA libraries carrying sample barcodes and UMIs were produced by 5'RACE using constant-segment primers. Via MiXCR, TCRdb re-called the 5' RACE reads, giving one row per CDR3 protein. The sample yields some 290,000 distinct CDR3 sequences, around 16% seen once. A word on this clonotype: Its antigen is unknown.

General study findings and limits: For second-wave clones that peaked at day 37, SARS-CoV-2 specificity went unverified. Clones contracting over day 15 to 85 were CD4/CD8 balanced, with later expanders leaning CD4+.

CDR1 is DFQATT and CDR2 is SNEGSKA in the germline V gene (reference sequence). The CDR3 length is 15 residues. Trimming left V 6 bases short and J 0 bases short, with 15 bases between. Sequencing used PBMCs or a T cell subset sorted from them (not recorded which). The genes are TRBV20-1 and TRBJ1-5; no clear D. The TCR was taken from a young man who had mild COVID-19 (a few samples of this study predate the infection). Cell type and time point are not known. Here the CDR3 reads CSAQSPPYSNQPQHF. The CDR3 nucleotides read TGCAGTGCCCAGAGCCCGCCGTATAGCAATCAGCCCCAGCATTTT.